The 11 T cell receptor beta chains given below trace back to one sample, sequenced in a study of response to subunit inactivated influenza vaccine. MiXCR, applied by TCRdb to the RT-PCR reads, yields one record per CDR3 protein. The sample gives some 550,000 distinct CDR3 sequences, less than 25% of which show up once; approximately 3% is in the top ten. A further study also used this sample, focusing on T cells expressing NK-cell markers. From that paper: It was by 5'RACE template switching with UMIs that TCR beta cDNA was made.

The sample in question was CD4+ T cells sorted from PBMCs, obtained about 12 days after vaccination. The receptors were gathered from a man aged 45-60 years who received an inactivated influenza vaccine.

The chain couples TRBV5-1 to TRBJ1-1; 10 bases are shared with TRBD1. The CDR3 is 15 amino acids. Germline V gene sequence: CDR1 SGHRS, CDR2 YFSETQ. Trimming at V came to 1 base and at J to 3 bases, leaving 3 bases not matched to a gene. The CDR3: CASSLFGTGDTEAFF. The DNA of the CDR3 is TGCGCCAGCAGCTTGTTTGGGACAGGGGACACTGAAGCTTTCTTT.

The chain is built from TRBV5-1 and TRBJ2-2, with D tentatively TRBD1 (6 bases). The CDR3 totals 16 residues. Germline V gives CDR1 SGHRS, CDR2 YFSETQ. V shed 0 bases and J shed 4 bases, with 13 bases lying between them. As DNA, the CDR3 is TGCGCCAGCAGCTTGGCCGGCAGGGGAAGCACCGGGGAGCTGTTTTTT. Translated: CASSLAGRGSTGELFF. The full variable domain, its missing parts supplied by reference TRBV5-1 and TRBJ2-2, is KAGVTQTPRYLIKTRGQQVTLSCSPISGHRSVSWYQQTPGQGLQFLFEYFSETQRNKGNFPGRFSGRQFSNSRSEMNVSTLELGDSALYLCASSLAGRGSTGELFFGEGSRLTVL.

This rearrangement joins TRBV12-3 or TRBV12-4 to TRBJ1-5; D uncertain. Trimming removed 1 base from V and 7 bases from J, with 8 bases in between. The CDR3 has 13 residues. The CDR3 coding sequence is TGTGCCAGCAGTTTAGAGATGGGCCAGCCCCAGCATTTT. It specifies CASSLEMGQPQHF.

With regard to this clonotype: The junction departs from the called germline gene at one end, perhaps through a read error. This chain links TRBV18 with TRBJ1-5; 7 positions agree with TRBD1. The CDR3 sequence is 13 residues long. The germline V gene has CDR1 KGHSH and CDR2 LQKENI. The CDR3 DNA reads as TGTGCCAGCTCACTAAGACAGGGAGAGCAAGTCGTCTTT. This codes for CASSLRQGEQVVF.

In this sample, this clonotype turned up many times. The CDR3 here is CASSPRAGVNYGYTF. In DNA, the CDR3 is TGTGCCAGCAGCCCACGGGCAGGAGTTAACTATGGCTACACCTTC. V and J are TRBV7-2 and TRBJ1-2, with no clear D. Germline CDR1 reads SGHTA; CDR2 reads FQGNSA. The CDR3 is made up of 15 amino acids. Trimming cost V 5 bases and J 1 base, with 14 bases left between them.

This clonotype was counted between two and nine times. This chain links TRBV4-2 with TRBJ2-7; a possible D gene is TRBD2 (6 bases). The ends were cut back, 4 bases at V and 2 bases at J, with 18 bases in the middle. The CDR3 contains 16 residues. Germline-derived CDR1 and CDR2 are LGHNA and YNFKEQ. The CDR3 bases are TGTGCCAGCAGCCCCCGGGGAGGAGGTGACGCCTACGAGCAGTACTTC. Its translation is CASSPRGGGDAYEQYF.

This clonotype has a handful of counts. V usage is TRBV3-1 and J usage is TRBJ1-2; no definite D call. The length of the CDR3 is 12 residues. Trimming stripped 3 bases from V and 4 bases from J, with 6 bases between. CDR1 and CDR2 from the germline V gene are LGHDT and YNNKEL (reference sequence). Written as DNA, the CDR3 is TGTGCCAGCAGCCAGAGTTTCTATGGCTACACCTTC. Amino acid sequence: CASSQSFYGYTF.

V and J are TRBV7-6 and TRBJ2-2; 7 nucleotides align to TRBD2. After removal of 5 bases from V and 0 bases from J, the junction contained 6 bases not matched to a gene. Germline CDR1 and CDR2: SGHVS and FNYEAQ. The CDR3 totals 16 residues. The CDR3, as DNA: TGTGCCAGCAGCAACCAAGCGGGATCGAACACCGGGGAGCTGTTTTTT. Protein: CASSNQAGSNTGELFF.

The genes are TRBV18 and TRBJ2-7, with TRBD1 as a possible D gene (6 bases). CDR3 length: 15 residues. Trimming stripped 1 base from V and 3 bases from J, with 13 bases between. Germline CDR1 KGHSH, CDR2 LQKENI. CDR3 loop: CASSPRGQGGYEQYF. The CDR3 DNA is TGTGCCAGCTCACCACGGGGGCAGGGTGGCTACGAGCAGTACTTC.

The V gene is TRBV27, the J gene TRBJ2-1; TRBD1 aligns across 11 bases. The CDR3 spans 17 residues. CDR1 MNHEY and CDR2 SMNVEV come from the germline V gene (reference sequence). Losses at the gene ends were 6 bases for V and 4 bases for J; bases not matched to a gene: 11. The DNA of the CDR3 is TGTGCCAGCAGAACGGACAGGGGGCCCCTAGGTTACAATGAGCAGTTCTTC. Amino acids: CASRTDRGPLGYNEQFF.

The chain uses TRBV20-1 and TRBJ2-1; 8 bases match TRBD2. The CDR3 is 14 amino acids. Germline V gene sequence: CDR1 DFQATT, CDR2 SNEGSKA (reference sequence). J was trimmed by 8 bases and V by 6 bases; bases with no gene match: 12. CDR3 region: CSARGVGIRDEQFF. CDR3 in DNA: TGCAGTGCGCGGGGGGTTGGAATACGGGATGAGCAGTTCTTC.